The 2 T cell receptor beta chains presented below share a single source sample, sequenced in a study of cytomegalovirus exposure and HLA in healthy donors. PCR was performed using 60 Vbeta and 13 Jbeta primers. Here immunoSEQ multiplex PCR was the method, and the copy in TCRdb shows in-frame clones only, minus some. The table has under 100,000 clones, less than 85% seen once; the top ten hold around an eighth. The sequencing sample was made of PBMCs. Every receptor here comes from a human donor in good health.

The V call is TRBV9, the J call TRBJ1-5; perhaps TRBD1 as D (5 bases). The ends were cut back, 0 bases at V and 4 bases at J, with 8 bases in the middle. CDR1 SGDLS and CDR2 YYNGEE come from the germline V gene. There are 14 residues in the CDR3. CDR3 sequence (DNA): TGTGCCAGCAGCGTAGGTAGGGGTAATCAGCCCCAGCATTTT. As protein: CASSVGRGNQPQHF.

The CDR3 DNA is TGTGCCAGCAGCTTAGCGCTCAGTGAGGGCAGGGCGGGGGAAATGAACACTGAAGCTTTCTTT. Protein product: CASSLALSEGRAGEMNTEAFF. V gene TRBV7-8 combines with J gene TRBJ1-1; tentatively, D is TRBD1 (5 bases). CDR3 length: 21 residues. CDR1 and CDR2 (germline): SGHVS, FQNEAQ. The germline V and J ends were trimmed by 0 bases and 0 bases, with 26 bases remaining between them.